The following is a T cell receptor beta chain sequence with its context. Which antigen it targets is not known. One end of the junction does not line up with germline, which may come from a read error. Including the terminal cysteine and phenylalanine, the CDR3 comprises 14 residues. This entry keeps only the CDR3 DNA: 42 bases, framed from base 1. The data are from a study of CD8 T cells in Susac syndrome (dated by TCRdb to between 2018 and 2021). Background for the entire study: Whether CD8+ T cell activation and differentiation in Susac syndrome was antigen driven was tested using repertoire sequencing. The clonality of the CD8+ T cell repertoire was compared across approximately eleven healthy donors, around 14 Susac syndrome patients and about 15 multiple sclerosis patients. Here is what the overall study found, with its caveats: The TCR sequencing and HLA analysis was acknowledged to have included a relatively small number of individuals.

RNA was extracted using the RNeasy kit, and roughly 0.5 to 1 ug of the RNA was reverse transcribed with random hexamers. TCR beta CDR3 regions were amplified with the immunoSEQ multiplex PCR assay covering 54 Vbeta and 13 Jbeta segments. PCR amplification bias was corrected by using a synthetic template baseline for primer optimization and computational correction. On the study's bioinformatics: Reads were annotated to V, D and J genes per IMGT and analyzed with immunoSEQ Analyzer, keeping only productive sequences. To calculate clonality, Shannon entropy was normalized by log2 of the number of productive unique sequences and then subtracted from one. For each patient and control, public and private clones were evaluated within the 100 most prevalent clones. Susac-specific clones were defined as absent from healthy and MS cohorts, around 1,000 published viral clones and other ImmuneACCESS disease sequences. TCRdb reran the public reads through fastp at Q25 and MiXCR, keeping productive beta chains. Each CDR3 protein gets just one entry, which takes the most common genes and DNA from the rows behind it. Clone size and V and J calls follow TCRdb, not the original study. The sample table lists around 80,000 distinct CDR3 sequences, roughly 94% of them with a count of one. In total, the top ten clones hold less than 0.3% of the sample.

Peripheral blood CD8+ and CD4+ T cells from healthy donors, Susac syndrome patients and multiple sclerosis patients were profiled by high-throughput TCR beta sequencing. The healthy donors served as controls matched for age and sex. CD8+ TEMRA cells were enriched by FACS, while bulk CD8+ and CD4+ T cells were purified by magnetic negative isolation. Blood was collected in EDTA tubes and processed within 24 hours, with PBMCs isolated through density gradient centrifugation. PBMCs destined for TCR sequencing were cryopreserved in liquid nitrogen and later thawed in a 37 °C water bath. A purity of at least 90% was achieved for sorted or isolated CD4+, CD8+ and CD8+ TEMRA cells.

Sequenced material: CD8+ T cells from PBMCs. This receptor was obtained from a human donor in good health. This chain is built from TRBV12-3 or TRBV12-4 and TRBJ2-1; TRBD1 matches 8 bases in the middle. The CDR3 amino acid sequence is: CASGRQGSYTEQFF. In nucleotide form, the sequence is TGTGCCAGCGGCAGACAGGGGTCCTACACTGAGCAGTTCTTC.